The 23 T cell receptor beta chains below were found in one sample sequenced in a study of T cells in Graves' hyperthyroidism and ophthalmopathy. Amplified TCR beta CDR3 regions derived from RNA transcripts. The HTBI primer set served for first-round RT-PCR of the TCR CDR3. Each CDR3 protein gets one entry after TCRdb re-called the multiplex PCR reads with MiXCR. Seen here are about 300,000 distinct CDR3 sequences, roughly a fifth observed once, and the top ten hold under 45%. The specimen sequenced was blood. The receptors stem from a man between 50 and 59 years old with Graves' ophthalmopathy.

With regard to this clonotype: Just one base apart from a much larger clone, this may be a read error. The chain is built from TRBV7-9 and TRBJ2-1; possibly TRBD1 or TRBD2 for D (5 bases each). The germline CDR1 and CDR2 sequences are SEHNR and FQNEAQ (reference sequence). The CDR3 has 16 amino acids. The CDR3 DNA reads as TGTGCCAGCAGCCCAGCCGAGGGGATGTCCTACAATGAGCAGCTCTTC. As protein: CASSPAEGMSYNEQLF.

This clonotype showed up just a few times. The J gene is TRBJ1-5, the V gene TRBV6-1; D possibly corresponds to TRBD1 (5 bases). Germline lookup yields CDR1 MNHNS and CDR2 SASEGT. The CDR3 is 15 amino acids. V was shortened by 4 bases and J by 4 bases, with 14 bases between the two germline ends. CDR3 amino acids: CASSVRGGYNQPQHF. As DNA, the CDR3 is TGTGCCAGCAGTGTAAGGGGAGGATATAATCAGCCCCAGCATTTT.

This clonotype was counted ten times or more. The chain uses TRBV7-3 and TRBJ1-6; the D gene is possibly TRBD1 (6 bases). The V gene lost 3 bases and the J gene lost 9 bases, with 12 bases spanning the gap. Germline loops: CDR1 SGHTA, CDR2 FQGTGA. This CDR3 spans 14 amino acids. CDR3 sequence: CASSLGQGSSPLHF. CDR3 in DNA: TGTGCCAGCAGCTTGGGTCAGGGGAGTTCACCCCTCCACTTT.

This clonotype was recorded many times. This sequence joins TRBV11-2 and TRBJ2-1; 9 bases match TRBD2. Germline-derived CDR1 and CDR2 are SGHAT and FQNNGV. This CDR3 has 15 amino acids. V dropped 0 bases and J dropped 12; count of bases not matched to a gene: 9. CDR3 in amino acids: CASSLEPPIAGVQFF. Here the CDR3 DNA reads TGTGCCAGCAGCTTAGAACCTCCAATAGCGGGAGTGCAGTTCTTC.

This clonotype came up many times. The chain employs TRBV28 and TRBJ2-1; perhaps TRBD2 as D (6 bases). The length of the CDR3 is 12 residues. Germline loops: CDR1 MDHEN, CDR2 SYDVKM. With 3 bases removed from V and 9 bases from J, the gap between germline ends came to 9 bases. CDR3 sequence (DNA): TGTGCCAGCAGTTTTAGCGGCCGTGAGCAGTTCTTC. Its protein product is CASSFSGREQFF.

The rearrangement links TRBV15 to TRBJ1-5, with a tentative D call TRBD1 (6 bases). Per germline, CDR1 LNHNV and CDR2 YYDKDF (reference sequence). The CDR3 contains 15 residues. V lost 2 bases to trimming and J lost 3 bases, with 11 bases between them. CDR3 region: CATSRNTGNNQPQHF. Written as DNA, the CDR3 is TGTGCCACCAGCAGAAATACAGGGAACAATCAGCCCCAGCATTTT.

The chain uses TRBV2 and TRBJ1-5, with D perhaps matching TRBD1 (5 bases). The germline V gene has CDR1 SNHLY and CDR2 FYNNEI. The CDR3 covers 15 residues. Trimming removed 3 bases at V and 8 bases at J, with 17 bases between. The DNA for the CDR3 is TGTGCCAGCAGTGAGGGGTCGGGGGGAAACAAGCCCCAGCATTTT. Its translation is CASSEGSGGNKPQHF.

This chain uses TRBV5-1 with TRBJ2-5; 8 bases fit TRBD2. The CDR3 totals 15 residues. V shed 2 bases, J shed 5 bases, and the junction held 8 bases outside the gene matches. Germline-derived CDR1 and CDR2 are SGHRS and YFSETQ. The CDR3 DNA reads TGCGCCAGCAGCTTCCCGGGAGGGCCATGGGAGACCCAGTACTTC. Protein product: CASSFPGGPWETQYF.

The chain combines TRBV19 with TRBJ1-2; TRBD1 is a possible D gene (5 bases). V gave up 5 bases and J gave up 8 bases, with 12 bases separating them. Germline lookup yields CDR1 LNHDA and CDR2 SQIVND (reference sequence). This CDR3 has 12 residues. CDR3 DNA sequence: TGTGCCAGTAGTCCCAGGGATGGCGGCTACACCTTC. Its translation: CASSPRDGGYTF.

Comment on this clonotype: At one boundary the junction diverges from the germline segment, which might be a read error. This CDR3 reads CAGSLADVAVHGYTF. CDR3 nucleotide sequence: TGTGCCGGCAGCTTGGCGGACGTCGCTGTACATGGCTACACCTTC. This rearrangement joins TRBV11-2 to TRBJ1-2; D is ambiguous. Germline CDR1 SGHAT, CDR2 FQNNGV. The CDR3 contains 15 residues. Variable domain in full (rest from reference TRBV11-2 and TRBJ1-2): EAGVAQSPRYKIIEKRQSVAFWCNPISGHATLYWYQQILGQGPKLLIQFQNNGVVDDSQLPKDRFSAERLKGVDSTLKIQPAKLEDSAVYLCAGSLADVAVHGYTFGSGTRLTVV.

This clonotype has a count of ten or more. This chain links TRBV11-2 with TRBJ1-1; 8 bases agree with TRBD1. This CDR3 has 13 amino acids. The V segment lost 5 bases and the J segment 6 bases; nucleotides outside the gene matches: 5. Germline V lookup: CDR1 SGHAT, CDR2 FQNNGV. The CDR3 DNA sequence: TGTGCCAGCAGCCATGAACAGGGGGCTGAAGCTTTCTTT. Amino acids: CASSHEQGAEAFF.

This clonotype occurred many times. Here the CDR3 reads CASSGPNYEQYF. CDR3 coding DNA: TGTGCCAGCTCAGGGCCAAACTACGAGCAGTACTTC. V is TRBV2 and J is TRBJ2-7; TRBD1 might be the D (5 bases). Germline CDR1 and CDR2: SNHLY and FYNNEI. The CDR3 is made up of 12 amino acids. Deletions cut 8 bases from V and 3 bases from J, with 11 bases between.

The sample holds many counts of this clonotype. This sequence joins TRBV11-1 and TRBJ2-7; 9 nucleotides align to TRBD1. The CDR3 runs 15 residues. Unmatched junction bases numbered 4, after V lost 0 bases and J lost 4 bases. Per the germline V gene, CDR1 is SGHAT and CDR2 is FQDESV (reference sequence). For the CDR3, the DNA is TGTGCCAGCAGCTTAGCGCGGGGACAGGGTTACGAGCAGTACTTC. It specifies CASSLARGQGYEQYF. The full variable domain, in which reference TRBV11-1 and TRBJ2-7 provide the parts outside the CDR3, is EAEVAQSPRYKITEKSQAVAFWCDPISGHATLYWYRQILGQGPELLVQFQDESVVDDSQLPKDRFSAERLKGVDSTLKIQPAELGDSAMYLCASSLARGQGYEQYFGPGTRLTVT.

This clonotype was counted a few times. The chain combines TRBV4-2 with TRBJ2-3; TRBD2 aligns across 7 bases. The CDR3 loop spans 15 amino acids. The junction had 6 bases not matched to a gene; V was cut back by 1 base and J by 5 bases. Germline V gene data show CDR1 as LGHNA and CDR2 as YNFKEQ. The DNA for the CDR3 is TGTGCCAGCAGCCAAGGCACGGGAGGCATAGATACGCAGTATTTT. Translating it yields CASSQGTGGIDTQYF.

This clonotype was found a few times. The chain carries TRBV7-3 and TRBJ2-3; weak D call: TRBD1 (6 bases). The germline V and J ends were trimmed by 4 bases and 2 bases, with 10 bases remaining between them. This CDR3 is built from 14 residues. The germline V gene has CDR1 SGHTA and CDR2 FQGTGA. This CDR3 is CASSYDRYTDTQYF. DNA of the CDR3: TGTGCCAGCAGCTATGACAGGTACACAGATACGCAGTATTTT.

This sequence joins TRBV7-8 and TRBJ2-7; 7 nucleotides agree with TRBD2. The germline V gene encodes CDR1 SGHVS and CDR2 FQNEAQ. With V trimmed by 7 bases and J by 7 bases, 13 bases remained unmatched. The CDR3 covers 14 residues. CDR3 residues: CASIPAGYGGEQYF. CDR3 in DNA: TGTGCCAGCATACCAGCGGGATATGGCGGGGAGCAGTACTTC.

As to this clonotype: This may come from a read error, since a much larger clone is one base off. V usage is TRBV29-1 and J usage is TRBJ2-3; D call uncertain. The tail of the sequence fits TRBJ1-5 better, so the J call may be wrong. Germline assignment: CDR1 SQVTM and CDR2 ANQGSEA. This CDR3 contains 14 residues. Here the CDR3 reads CSVALAGGRDTQHF. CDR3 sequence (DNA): TGCAGCGTTGCCCTAGCGGGAGGGCGAGATACGCAGCATTTT.

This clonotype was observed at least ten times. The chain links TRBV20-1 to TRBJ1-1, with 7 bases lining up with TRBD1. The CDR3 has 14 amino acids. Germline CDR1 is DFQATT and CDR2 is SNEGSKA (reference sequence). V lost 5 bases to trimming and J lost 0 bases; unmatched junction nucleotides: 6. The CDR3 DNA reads TGCAGTGCTCCAAGACAGGGCATGAACACTGAAGCTTTCTTT. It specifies CSAPRQGMNTEAFF.

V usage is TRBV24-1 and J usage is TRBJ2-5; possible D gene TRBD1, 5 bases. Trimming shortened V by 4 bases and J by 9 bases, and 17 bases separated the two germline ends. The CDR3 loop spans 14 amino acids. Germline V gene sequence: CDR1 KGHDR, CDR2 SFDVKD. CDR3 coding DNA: TGTGCCACCAGTGAGCAGGGAAGGGGCGAGGCCCAGTACTTC. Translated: CATSEQGRGEAQYF.

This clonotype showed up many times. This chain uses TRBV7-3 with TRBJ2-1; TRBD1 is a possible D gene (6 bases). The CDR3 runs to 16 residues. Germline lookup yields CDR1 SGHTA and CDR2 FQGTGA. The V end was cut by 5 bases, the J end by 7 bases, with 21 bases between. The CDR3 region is CASSPAPGAVANEQFF. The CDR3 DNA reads TGTGCCAGCAGCCCAGCCCCAGGGGCCGTGGCGAATGAGCAGTTCTTC.

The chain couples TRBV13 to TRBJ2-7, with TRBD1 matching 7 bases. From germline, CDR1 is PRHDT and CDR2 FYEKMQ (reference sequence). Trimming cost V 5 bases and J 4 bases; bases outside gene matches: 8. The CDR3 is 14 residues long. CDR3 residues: CASSIWTGKYEQYF. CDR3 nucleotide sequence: TGTGCCAGCAGCATCTGGACAGGTAAATACGAGCAGTACTTC.

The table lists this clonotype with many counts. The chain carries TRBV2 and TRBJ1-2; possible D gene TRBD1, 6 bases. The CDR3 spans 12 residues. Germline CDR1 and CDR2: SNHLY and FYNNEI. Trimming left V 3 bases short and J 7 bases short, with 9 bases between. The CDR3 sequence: CASSESGAGYTF. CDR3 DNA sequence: TGTGCCAGCAGTGAGTCAGGGGCTGGCTACACCTTC. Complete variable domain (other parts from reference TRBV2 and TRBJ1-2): EPEVTQTPSHQVTQMGQEVILRCVPISNHLYFYWYRQILGQKVEFLVSFYNNEISEKSEIFDDQFSVERPDGSNFTLKIRSTKLEDSAMYFCASSESGAGYTFGSGTRLTVV.

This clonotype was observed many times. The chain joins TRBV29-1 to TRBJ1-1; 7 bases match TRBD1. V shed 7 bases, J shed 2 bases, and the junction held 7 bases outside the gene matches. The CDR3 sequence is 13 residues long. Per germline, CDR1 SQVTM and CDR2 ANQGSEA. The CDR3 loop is CSAGGGGNTEAFF. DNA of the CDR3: TGCAGCGCGGGAGGGGGCGGAAACACTGAAGCTTTCTTT.